The sequence of this T cell receptor (beta chain) was determined in a study of blood T cell repertoires in COVID-19. Background on the study: The samples span acute and convalescent COVID-19 from the United States, Italy and Spain. T cells, B-cell-depleted T cells, or PBMCs provided the cDNA or gDNA that served as material.

Authors' data handling: Reference gene primer amplification in the assay estimated nucleated cell counts. TCRdb's table, derived via immunoSEQ multiplex PCR, lists solely in-frame clones and lacks some. V and J calls and clone size are those listed in that table; D and trimming were worked out from the DNA. The profile shows 130,000 to 150,000 clones, 88% of them singletons. In its sample, this clone was seen a few times. The sequencing input was peripheral blood. The sequence was obtained from a man in his 70s with acute or convalescent COVID-19.

The DNA of the CDR3 is TGTGCCAGCAGTGAACTACAGGGGGCGTACAATGAGCAGTTCTTC. As protein: CASSELQGAYNEQFF. J is TRBJ2-1 and V is TRBV6-1, with 9 bases matching TRBD1. The CDR3 totals 15 residues. Germline V gene lookup returns CDR1 MNHNS and CDR2 SASEGT. After removal of 2 bases from V and 4 bases from J, the junction contained 3 bases not matched to a gene.